This entry describes one T cell receptor beta chain. Libraries were prepared by immunoSEQ multiplex PCR; TCRdb keeps only in-frame clonotypes and omits some of them. The table has 140,000 to 150,000 clones, 78% seen once. The data are from a study of blood T cell repertoires in COVID-19. The V segment lost 4 bases and the J segment 0 bases; nucleotides outside the gene matches: 9. Germline V lookup: CDR1 LGHNA, CDR2 YNFKEQ. This CDR3 is built from 18 residues. This chain connects TRBV4-2 to TRBJ2-7, with 13 bases aligning to TRBD2. What was sequenced was peripheral blood. This clonotype was obtained from a woman aged 55 to 70 with acute or convalescent COVID-19. The CDR3 nucleotides are TGTGCCAGCAGCCGGGGACTAGCGGGAAACCTATTCTCCTACGAGCAGTACTTC. This encodes CASSRGLAGNLFSYEQYF.